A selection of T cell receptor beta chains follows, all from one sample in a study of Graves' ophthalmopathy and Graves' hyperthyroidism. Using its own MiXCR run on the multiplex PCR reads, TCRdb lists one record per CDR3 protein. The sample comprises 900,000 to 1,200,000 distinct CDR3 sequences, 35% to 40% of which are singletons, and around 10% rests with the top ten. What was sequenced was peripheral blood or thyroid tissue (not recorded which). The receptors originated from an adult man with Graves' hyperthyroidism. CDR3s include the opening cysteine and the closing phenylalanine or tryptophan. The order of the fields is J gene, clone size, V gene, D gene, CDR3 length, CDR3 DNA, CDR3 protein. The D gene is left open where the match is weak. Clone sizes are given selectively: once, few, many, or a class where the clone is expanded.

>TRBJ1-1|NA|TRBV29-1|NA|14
TGCAGCGCTAAAACAGGGCGACAAATCACTGAAGCTTTCTTT
CSAKTGRQITEAFF
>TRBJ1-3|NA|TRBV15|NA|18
TGTGCCACCAGCAGAGGACTCGACAGGCGAGGAAGAGGGAACACCATATATTTT
CATSRGLDRRGRGNTIYF
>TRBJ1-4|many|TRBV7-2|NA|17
TGTGCCAGCAGCTTAAAGTCCGGGGGACGGCACCTTGAAAAACTGTTTTTT
CASSLKSGGRHLEKLFF
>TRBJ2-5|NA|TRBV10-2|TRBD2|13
TGCGCCAGCAGTGGGACTAGCATGGAGACCCAGTACTTC
CASSGTSMETQYF
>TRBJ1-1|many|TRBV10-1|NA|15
TGCGCCAGCAGTGAGTCGAAGGGGGGCTGGACTGAAGCTTTCTTT
CASSESKGGWTEAFF
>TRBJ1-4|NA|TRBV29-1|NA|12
TGCAGCGTGGTCCCAGGGGACGAAAAACTGTTTTTT
CSVVPGDEKLFF
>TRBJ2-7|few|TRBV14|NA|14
TGTGCCAGCAGCCACCTCCCTGCCAGTGGCGAGCAGTACTTC
CASSHLPASGEQYF
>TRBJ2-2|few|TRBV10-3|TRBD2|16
TGTGCCATCAGCGGACTCACTAGCGGATACACCGGGGAGCTGTTTTTT
CAISGLTSGYTGELFF
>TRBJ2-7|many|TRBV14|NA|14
TGTGCCAGCAGCCAATCAAGGGGCCTATACGAGCAGTACTTC
CASSQSRGLYEQYF
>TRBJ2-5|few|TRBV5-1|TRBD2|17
TGCGCCAGCAGAACGGGACTAGCGGGGTCACACCAAGAGACCCAGTACTTC
CASRTGLAGSHQETQYF
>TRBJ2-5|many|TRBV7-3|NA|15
TGTGCCAGCAGCTTATTACCAGCGATGGCGGAGACCCAGTACTTC
CASSLLPAMAETQYF
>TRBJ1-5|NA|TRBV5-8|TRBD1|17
TGTGCCAGCAGCCCTTGGGGAACAGGGGGGGGCAATCAGCCCCAGCATTTT
CASSPWGTGGGNQPQHF
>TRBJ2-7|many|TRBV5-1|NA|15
TGCGCCAGCAGCTTGCAGGGACTGGACTCCTACGAGCAGTACTTC
CASSLQGLDSYEQYF
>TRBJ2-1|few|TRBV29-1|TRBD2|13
TGCAGCGTGGAGGGGGGGACTAGCAATGAGCAGTTCTTC
CSVEGGTSNEQFF
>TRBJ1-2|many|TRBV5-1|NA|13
TGCGCCAGCAGCGGCAGAGCTAACTATGGCTACACCTTC
CASSGRANYGYTF
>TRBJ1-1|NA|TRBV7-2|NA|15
TGTGCCAGCAGCTTTGGGACTCTTGGGAGCACTGAAGCTTTCTTT
CASSFGTLGSTEAFF
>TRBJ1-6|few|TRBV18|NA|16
TGTGCCAGCTCAGCCACGGGTCGGGGGGGGTATTCACCCCTCCACTTT
CASSATGRGGYSPLHF
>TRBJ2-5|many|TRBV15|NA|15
TGTGCCACCAGCAGAGATTTACGAAGCCAAGAGACCCAGTACTTC
CATSRDLRSQETQYF
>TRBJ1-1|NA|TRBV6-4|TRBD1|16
TGTGCCAGCAGTGACAGGGACAGGGACGGGCGGACTGAAGCTTTCTTT
CASSDRDRDGRTEAFF
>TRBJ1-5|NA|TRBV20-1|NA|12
TGCAGTGCGGGACAATCGAATCAGCCCCAGCATTTT
CSAGQSNQPQHF
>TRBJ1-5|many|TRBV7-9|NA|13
TGTGCCAGCAGCTTAATGGCCAATCAGCCCCAGCATTTT
CASSLMANQPQHF
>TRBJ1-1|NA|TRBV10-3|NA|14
TGTGCCAGCAGTAAAACAGGGCTCGGCACTGAAGCTTTCTTT
CASSKTGLGTEAFF
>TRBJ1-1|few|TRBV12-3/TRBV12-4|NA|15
TGTGCCAGCAGTTTACTGGTTCAGGGTGGGACTGAAGCTTTCTTT
CASSLLVQGGTEAFF
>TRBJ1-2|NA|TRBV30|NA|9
TGTGCCTGGAGTGACGACCTGGGCTTC
CAWSDDLGF
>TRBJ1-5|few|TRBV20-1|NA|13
TGCAGTGCCGAGGGAGTGGGCAATCAGCCCCAGCATTTT
CSAEGVGNQPQHF
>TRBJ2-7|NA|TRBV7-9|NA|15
TGTGCCAGCAGCTTGGTGTCCGACTACTACTACGAGCAGTACTTC
CASSLVSDYYYEQYF
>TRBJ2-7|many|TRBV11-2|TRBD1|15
TGTGCCAGCAGCCCTAAAAAGACAGGGGGTTGGGAGCAGTACTTC
CASSPKKTGGWEQYF
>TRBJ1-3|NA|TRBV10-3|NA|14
TGTGCCATCAGTTACTCAGGTGGAGGCGACACCATATATTTT
CAISYSGGGDTIYF
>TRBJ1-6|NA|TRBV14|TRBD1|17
TGTGCCAGCAGCCCGCGCACAGGGGCCTCCTATAATTCACCCCTCCACTTT
CASSPRTGASYNSPLHF
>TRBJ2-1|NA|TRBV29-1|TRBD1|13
TGCAGCGAGAGCCGGGACAGATACAATGAGCAGTTCTTC
CSESRDRYNEQFF
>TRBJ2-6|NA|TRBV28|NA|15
TGTGCCAGCAGCCGCAAATCATCGGGGGCCAACGTCCTGACTTTC
CASSRKSSGANVLTF
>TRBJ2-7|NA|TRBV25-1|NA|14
TGTGCCAGCGTTGGGGTAAGGGAACCCTACGAGCAGTACTTC
CASVGVREPYEQYF
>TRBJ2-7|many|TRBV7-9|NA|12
TGTGCTGCATCGGGGAGGACCTACGAGCAGTACTTC
CAASGRTYEQYF